Sequencing of this T cell receptor (beta chain) was carried out in a study of blood T cell repertoires in COVID-19. Across the study: Donors in the United States, Italy and Spain gave samples during acute or convalescent COVID-19. In each case, the material was cDNA or gDNA derived from T cells, B-cell-depleted T cells, or PBMCs.

Researchers sorted participants into cohorts using their self-reported clinical history. Two consecutive negative NP/OP PCR tests, clearance, or resolved symptoms defined Cohort 3 recovery. Some clones are missing from TCRdb's copy, which holds only in-frame ones; the method was immunoSEQ multiplex PCR. The sample includes 330,000 or so clones, about 92% of them seen just once. The germline V and J ends were trimmed by 3 bases and 0 bases, with 14 bases remaining between them. This CDR3 spans 16 amino acids. Germline lookup yields CDR1 KGHSH and CDR2 LQKENI. Sequenced sample: PBMCs or T cells enriched from blood (not recorded which). The chain is built from TRBV18 and TRBJ1-2, with a weak D call TRBD1 (6 bases). This TCR derives from a woman in her thirties who had recovered from COVID-19. CDR3 protein: CASSPLGQPPNYGYTF. DNA for the CDR3: TGTGCCAGCTCACCTCTTGGACAGCCGCCTAACTATGGCTACACCTTC.